This entry is about one T cell receptor beta chain. The antigen is unknown. The data are from a study of cytomegalovirus exposure and HLA in healthy donors. The study's findings and limits: Some TCR beta chains (roughly 160 of them) were listed as cytomegalovirus-associated. When analyzed later, a missense DCLRE1C variant was found to be linked to TCR beta V- and J-gene trimming. In the analysis, some V segments, TRBV6-2 and TRBV6-3 included, were excluded as indistinguishable.

This CDR3 has 16 residues. Germline V gene data show CDR1 as MRHNA and CDR2 as SNTAGT. V dropped 5 bases and J dropped 7 bases, with 20 bases sitting between them. PCR used 60 Vbeta primers and 13 Jbeta primers. Only in-frame clones appear in the TCRdb table, and some are missing; sequencing was by immunoSEQ multiplex PCR. The sample includes more than 130,000 clones, about 80% of them seen just once. The clonotype was recovered from a male donor in good health and CMV-seronegative. The chain is built from TRBV6-4 and TRBJ1-4; D perhaps matches TRBD1 (6 bases). The sequenced sample consisted of PBMCs. In DNA form, the CDR3 reads TGTGCCAGCAGTTCCCACAACAGGGATCCGGGTGAAAAACTGTTTTTT. It is translated as CASSSHNRDPGEKLFF.